The source of this T cell receptor beta chain is a study of cytomegalovirus exposure and HLA in healthy donors. General study results and limits: Sequencing likely generated an artifact that appeared as a cluster of highly shared sequence variants. About 87% or about 30% of the time was how often most TCR beta V segments were productive, according to an earlier analysis.

Germline assignment: CDR1 MNHEY and CDR2 SMNVEV (reference sequence). V shed 2 bases and J 2 bases; nucleotides not matched to a gene: 8. CDR3 length: 18 amino acids. A note on this clone: What it binds is unknown.

Amplification used 60 Vbeta primers and 13 Jbeta primers. The method was immunoSEQ multiplex PCR; TCRdb's version includes in-frame clones alone and lacks a portion of them. Counted here are some 160,000 clones, approximately 75% occurring once; the ten biggest clones make up approximately 2.3%. The chain is built from TRBV27 and TRBJ2-1; 11 positions agree with TRBD2. This TCR came from a man aged 50-59 years in good health and CMV-seropositive. The sample comprised PBMCs. The CDR3: CASSLRLAGGSPYNEQFF. CDR3 coding DNA: TGTGCCAGCAGTTTACGATTAGCGGGGGGGTCCCCCTACAATGAGCAGTTCTTC.